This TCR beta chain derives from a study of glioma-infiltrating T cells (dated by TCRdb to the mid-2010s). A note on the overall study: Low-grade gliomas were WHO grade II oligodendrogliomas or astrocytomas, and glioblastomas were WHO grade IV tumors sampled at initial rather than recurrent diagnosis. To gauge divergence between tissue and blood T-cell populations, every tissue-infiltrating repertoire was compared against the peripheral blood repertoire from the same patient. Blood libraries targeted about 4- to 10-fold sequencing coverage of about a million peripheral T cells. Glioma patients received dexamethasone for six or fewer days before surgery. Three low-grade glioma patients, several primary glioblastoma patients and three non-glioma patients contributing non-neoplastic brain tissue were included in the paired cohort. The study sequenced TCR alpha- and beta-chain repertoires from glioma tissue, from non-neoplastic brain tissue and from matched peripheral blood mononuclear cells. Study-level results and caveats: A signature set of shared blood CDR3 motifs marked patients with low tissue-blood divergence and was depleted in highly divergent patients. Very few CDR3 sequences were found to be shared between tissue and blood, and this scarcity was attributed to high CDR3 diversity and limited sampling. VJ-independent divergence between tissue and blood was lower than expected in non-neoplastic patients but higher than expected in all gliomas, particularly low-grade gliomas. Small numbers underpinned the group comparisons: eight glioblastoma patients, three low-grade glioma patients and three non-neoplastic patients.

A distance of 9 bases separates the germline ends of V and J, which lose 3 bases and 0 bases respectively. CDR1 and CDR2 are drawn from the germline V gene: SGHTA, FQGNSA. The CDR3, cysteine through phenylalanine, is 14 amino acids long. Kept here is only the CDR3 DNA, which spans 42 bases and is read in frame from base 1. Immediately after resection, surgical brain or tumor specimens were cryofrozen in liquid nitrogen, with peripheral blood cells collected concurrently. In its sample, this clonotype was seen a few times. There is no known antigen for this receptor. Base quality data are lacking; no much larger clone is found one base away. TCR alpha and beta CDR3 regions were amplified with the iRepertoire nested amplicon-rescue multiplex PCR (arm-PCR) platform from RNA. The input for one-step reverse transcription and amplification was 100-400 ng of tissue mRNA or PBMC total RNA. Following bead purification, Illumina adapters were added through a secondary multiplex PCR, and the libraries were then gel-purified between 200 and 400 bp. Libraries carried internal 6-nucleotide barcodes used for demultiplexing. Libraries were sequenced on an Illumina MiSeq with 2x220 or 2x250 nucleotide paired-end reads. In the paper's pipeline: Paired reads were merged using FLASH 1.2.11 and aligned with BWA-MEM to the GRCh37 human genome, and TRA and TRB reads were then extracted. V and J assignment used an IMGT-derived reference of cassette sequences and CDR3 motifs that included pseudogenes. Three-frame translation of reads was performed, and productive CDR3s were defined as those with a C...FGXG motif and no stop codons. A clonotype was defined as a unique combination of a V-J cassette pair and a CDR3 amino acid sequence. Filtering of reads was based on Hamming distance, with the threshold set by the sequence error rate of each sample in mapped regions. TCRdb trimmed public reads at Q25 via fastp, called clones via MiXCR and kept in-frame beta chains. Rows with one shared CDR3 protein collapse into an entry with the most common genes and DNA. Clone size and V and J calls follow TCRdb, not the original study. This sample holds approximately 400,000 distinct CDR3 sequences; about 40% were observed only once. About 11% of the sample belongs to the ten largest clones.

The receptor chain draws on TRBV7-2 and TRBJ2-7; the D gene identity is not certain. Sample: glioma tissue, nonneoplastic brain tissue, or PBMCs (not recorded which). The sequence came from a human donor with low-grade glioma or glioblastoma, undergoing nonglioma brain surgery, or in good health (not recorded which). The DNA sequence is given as TGTGCCAGCAGCTTTTCCGCAAACTCCTACGAGCAGTACTTC. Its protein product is CASSFSANSYEQYF.